The sequence of this T cell receptor (beta chain) was determined in a study of blood T cell repertoires in COVID-19. Study details: Samples representing acute and convalescent COVID-19 were sourced from the United States, Italy and Spain. PBMCs, B-cell-depleted T cells, or T cells provided the cDNA or gDNA that made up the material.

Cohort placement rested on clinical history that participants reported themselves. Original handling: It was from reference gene primer amplification that nucleated cell counts were estimated. Generated by immunoSEQ multiplex PCR, the TCRdb table keeps only in-frame clones and is missing some. The DNA was the basis for D and trimming; V, J and clone size are from that table. In the table there are 300,000 to 400,000 clones, approximately 86% of which are singletons. CDR1 SGHRS and CDR2 YFSETQ come from the germline V gene. The CDR3 has 14 amino acids. Trimming cost V 4 bases and J 2 bases; bases outside gene matches: 4.

The V and J genes are TRBV5-1 and TRBJ2-5; TRBD2 aligns across 8 bases. This receptor was taken from a woman between 40 and 55 years old with acute COVID-19. Specimen: PBMCs or T cells enriched from blood (not recorded which). For the CDR3, the DNA is TGCGCCAGCAGCGGTGTAGCGGGACAAGAGACCCAGTACTTC. Protein product: CASSGVAGQETQYF.